Following are 8 T cell receptor beta chains from one sample sequenced in a study of neoadjuvant anti-PD-1 for oral cavity cancer (dated by TCRdb to about 2021). The method behind the library was the immunoSEQ multiplex PCR assay. Held by TCRdb, this immuneACCESS table contains in-frame sequences only and omits some clones. Under half of the omission traces to an unresolved V gene where checked; the cause of the rest is unknown. This sample lists fewer than 90,000 clones; approximately 80% were detected once. The ten largest clones add up to around 3% of the sample. This sample's time point label indicates: before neoadjuvant nivolumab. Sample: PBMCs, taken before nivolumab (anti-PD-1) treatment. Receptors were obtained from a person aged 40-85 years with oral cavity squamous cell carcinoma.

The chain is built from TRBV14 and TRBJ1-5; possible D gene TRBD1, 5 bases. V dropped 4 bases and J dropped 9 bases, with 10 bases sitting between them. Per the germline V gene, CDR1 is SGHDN and CDR2 is FVKESK. The CDR3 covers 12 residues. CDR3 sequence: CASSPPRGPQHF. The CDR3 DNA sequence: TGTGCCAGCAGCCCCCCTAGGGGGCCCCAGCATTTT. The complete variable domain, with remaining parts taken from reference TRBV14 and TRBJ1-5, reads EAGVTQFPSHSVIEKGQTVTLRCDPISGHDNLYWYRRVMGKEIKFLLHFVKESKQDESGMPNNRFLAERTGGTYSTLKVQPAELEDSGVYFCASSPPRGPQHFGDGTRLSIL.

The chain carries TRBV19 and TRBJ2-7; 9 bases are a match to TRBD1. V was clipped by 5 bases and J by 2 bases; unmatched bases: 4. Per the germline V gene, CDR1 is LNHDA and CDR2 is SQIVND (reference sequence). This CDR3 has 14 amino acids. CDR3 sequence: CASSPGQGPYEQYF. The CDR3 DNA is TGTGCCAGTAGTCCCGGACAGGGGCCCTACGAGCAGTACTTC.

The chain has TRBV11-2 and TRBJ2-1; TRBD2 matches 8 bases. Germline CDR1 SGHAT, CDR2 FQNNGV. This CDR3 spans 14 amino acids. Trimming at V came to 5 bases and at J to 7 bases, leaving 7 bases not matched to a gene. The CDR3 coding sequence is TGTGCCAGCAGCAGTAGCGGGAATAGGAATGAGCAGTTCTTC. It codes for CASSSSGNRNEQFF. The variable domain in full, completed from reference TRBV11-2 and TRBJ2-1, reads EAGVAQSPRYKIIEKRQSVAFWCNPISGHATLYWYQQILGQGPKLLIQFQNNGVVDDSQLPKDRFSAERLKGVDSTLKIQPAKLEDSAVYLCASSSSGNRNEQFFGPGTRLTVL.

V gene TRBV2 combines with J gene TRBJ2-7; D ambiguous. This CDR3 has 13 residues. V dropped 3 bases and J dropped 2 bases, with 8 bases sitting between them. CDR1 SNHLY and CDR2 FYNNEI come from the germline V gene. The CDR3 region has the DNA TGTGCCAGCAGTGATTTACTACCCTACGAGCAGTACTTC. Amino acid sequence: CASSDLLPYEQYF.

The chain has TRBV20-1 and TRBJ2-1; the D is unclear. Trimming cost V 3 bases and J 10 bases, with 10 bases left between them. The CDR3 has 11 amino acids. In germline, CDR1 is DFQATT, CDR2 SNEGSKA (reference sequence). This CDR3 is CSASSRYEQFF. Here the CDR3 DNA reads TGCAGTGCTAGTTCAAGGTACGAGCAGTTCTTC.

The V gene is TRBV5-1, the J gene TRBJ2-2; no clear D. V lost 4 bases, J lost 3 bases, and 10 bases lay in between. CDR1 is SGHRS, CDR2 YFSETQ, per germline. This CDR3 has 14 amino acids. The CDR3 region is CASSLSGDTGELFF. The CDR3 coding sequence is TGCGCCAGCAGCCTGTCCGGAGACACCGGGGAGCTGTTTTTT.

V is TRBV7-6 and J is TRBJ2-6; D remains unclear. The CDR3 consists of 18 residues. V shed 1 base and J shed 0 bases, with 13 bases lying between them. Germline CDR1 is SGHVS and CDR2 is FNYEAQ. The CDR3 bases are TGTGCCAGCAGCTTAGAAGCATTTTCTGCCTCTGGGGCCAACGTCCTGACTTTC. It encodes CASSLEAFSASGANVLTF.

This chain links TRBV2 with TRBJ1-1; the D gene is possibly TRBD1 (5 bases). The CDR3 has 17 residues. The V gene's germline CDR1 is SNHLY and CDR2 FYNNEI. Trimming cost V 8 bases and J 4 bases, with 26 bases left between them. The CDR3 DNA sequence: TGTGCCAGCTTACCCGGACGGGGTAAGGTGGGGGGCACTGAAGCTTTCTTT. The encoded protein is CASLPGRGKVGGTEAFF.